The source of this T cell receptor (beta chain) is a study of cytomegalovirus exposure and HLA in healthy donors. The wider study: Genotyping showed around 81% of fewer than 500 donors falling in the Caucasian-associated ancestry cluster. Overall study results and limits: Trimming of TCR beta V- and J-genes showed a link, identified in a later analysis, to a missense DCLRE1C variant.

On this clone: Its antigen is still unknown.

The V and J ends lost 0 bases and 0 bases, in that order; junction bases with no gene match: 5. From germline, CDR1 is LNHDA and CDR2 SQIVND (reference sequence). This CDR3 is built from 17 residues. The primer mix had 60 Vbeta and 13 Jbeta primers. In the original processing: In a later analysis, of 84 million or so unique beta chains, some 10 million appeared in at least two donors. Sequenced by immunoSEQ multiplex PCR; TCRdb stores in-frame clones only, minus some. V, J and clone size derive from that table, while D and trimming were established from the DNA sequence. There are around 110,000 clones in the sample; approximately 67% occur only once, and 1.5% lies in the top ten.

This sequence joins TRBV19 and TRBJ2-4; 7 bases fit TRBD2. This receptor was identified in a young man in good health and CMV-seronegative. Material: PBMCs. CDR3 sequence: CASSIDGGGLAKNIQYF. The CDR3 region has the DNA TGTGCCAGTAGTATAGATGGCGGGGGTTTAGCCAAAAACATTCAGTACTTC.